These 2 T cell receptor beta chains originate from one sample sequenced in a study of cytomegalovirus exposure and HLA in healthy donors. The study ran its PCR with 60 Vbeta and 13 Jbeta primers. Produced via immunoSEQ multiplex PCR; TCRdb's table is partial and in-frame only. Of approximately 190,000 clones in the sample, around 75% were seen once. The sequencing input was PBMCs. Receptors were obtained from a man aged 35 to 55 in good health and CMV-seropositive.

The chain couples TRBV13 to TRBJ2-3; 9 bases match TRBD2. This CDR3 is built from 16 residues. The germline gives CDR1 PRHDT, CDR2 FYEKMQ (reference sequence). V lost 5 bases to trimming and J lost 4 bases; unmatched junction nucleotides: 10. Here the CDR3 reads CASSPSRGGGADTQYF. The CDR3 DNA is TGTGCCAGCAGCCCTTCGCGTGGCGGGGGGGCAGATACGCAGTATTTT.

The chain couples TRBV6-6 to TRBJ1-1; possible D gene TRBD1, 6 bases. Germline CDR1 and CDR2: MNHNY and SVGAGI (reference sequence). This CDR3 contains 14 residues. V lost 5 bases and J 4 bases, leaving 14 bases between the germline ends. CDR3 coding DNA: TGTGCCAGCAGTGATCAACAGGGATCCACTGAAGCTTTCTTT. Its translation is CASSDQQGSTEAFF.